This record concerns one T cell receptor (beta chain) sequence. The data were taken from a study of shared clonotypes between healthy human individuals. The table came from immunoSEQ multiplex PCR; TCRdb's copy has only in-frame clones and leaves some out. The table lists some 600,000 clones, around 96% of them singletons. Terminally differentiated effector memory CD45RA+ cells were excluded from the naive CD8 cells, which were CD45RO-negative and positively selected for CCR7. CDR3 length: 18 amino acids. CDR1 and CDR2 from the germline V gene are SGHAT and FQNNGV. V shed 5 bases, J shed 4 bases, and the junction held 17 bases outside the gene matches.

The chain couples TRBV11-2 to TRBJ2-7; TRBD1 matches at 10 bases. This clonotype originated in a woman aged 25-40 years in good health. Sequencing input: naive CD8+ T cells sorted from blood. The CDR3 bases are TGTGCCAGCAGCACCGGACAGGGGGGAGTAGCGGGATTGTACGAGCAGTACTTC. Its protein product is CASSTGQGGVAGLYEQYF.